The rows below give T cell receptor beta chains drawn from one sample of a study of T cell changes during pregnancy in multiple sclerosis. The repertoire was sequenced with immunoSEQ multiplex PCR; TCRdb's copy has only in-frame clones and lacks some. The table includes some 56,000 clones, about 92% detected once. The sample here was CD4+ T cells from peripheral blood mononuclear cells, taken after pregnancy. All receptors come from a female donor with multiple sclerosis, enrolled in a pregnancy study. CDR3s include the opening cysteine and the closing phenylalanine or tryptophan. D genes are given only for firm matches. Clone size, where shown, is once, few, many, or a class for clones that have expanded.

CDR3,DNA,J,V,size,D
CASKPTGAQTEAFF,TGTGCCAGCAAACCTACAGGGGCGCAGACTGAAGCTTTCTTT,TRBJ1-1,TRBV6-5,NA,TRBD1
CATSRNGFQNTIYF,TGTGCCACCAGCCGCAACGGGTTCCAAAACACCATATATTTT,TRBJ1-3,TRBV15,NA,NA
CAWNPGGHYGYTF,TGTGCCTGGAATCCAGGGGGCCACTATGGCTACACCTTC,TRBJ1-2,TRBV30,NA,TRBD1
CASSPRHRGHTGELFF,TGTGCCAGCAGCCCCCGACACAGGGGCCACACCGGGGAGCTGTTTTTT,TRBJ2-2,TRBV9,NA,TRBD1
CSVEVGGKEAGELFF,TGCAGCGTTGAGGTGGGGGGGAAAGAGGCCGGGGAGCTGTTTTTT,TRBJ2-2,TRBV29-1,NA,TRBD2
CASSPRLLGNYEQYF,TGTGCCAGCAGCCCTCGACTACTAGGGAACTACGAGCAGTACTTC,TRBJ2-7,TRBV9,NA,NA
CASSVSTSGGADTQYF,TGTGCCAGCTCAGTGTCGACTAGCGGGGGGGCAGATACGCAGTATTTT,TRBJ2-3,TRBV18,NA,TRBD2
CASSVPGQGPFAQPQHF,TGTGCCAGCAGTGTCCCGGGACAGGGGCCCTTTGCTCAGCCCCAGCATTTT,TRBJ1-5,TRBV2,NA,TRBD1
CAWSQTVYEQYF,TGTGCCTGGAGTCAAACAGTCTACGAGCAGTACTTC,TRBJ2-7,TRBV30,once,NA
CASSLVAGLAGRNTQYF,TGTGCCAGCAGCTTAGTGGCGGGACTAGCGGGACGGAATACGCAGTATTTT,TRBJ2-3,TRBV7-6,NA,TRBD2
CASGGQGADEQYF,TGTGCCAGTGGGGGACAGGGGGCTGATGAGCAGTACTTC,TRBJ2-7,TRBV19,NA,TRBD1
CASSDTSGTPLHF,TGTGCCAGCAGTGACACATCGGGAACACCCCTCCACTTT,TRBJ1-6,TRBV6-4,NA,NA
CASRGNTGELFF,TGTGCCAGCAGGGGCAATACCGGGGAGCTGTTTTTT,TRBJ2-2,TRBV2,NA,NA
CASSLWDKSNQPQHF,TGTGCCAGTAGTCTCTGGGACAAAAGCAATCAGCCCCAGCATTTT,TRBJ1-5,TRBV19,NA,NA
CASRSQGTDTQYF,TGTGCCAGTAGATCTCAGGGGACAGATACGCAGTATTTT,TRBJ2-3,TRBV19,NA,NA
CSFAASQETQYF,TGCAGCTTCGCAGCGTCCCAAGAGACCCAGTACTTC,TRBJ2-5,TRBV29-1,NA,NA
CASSASRDTQYF,TGTGCCAGCAGCGCGTCCAGAGATACGCAGTATTTT,TRBJ2-3,TRBV9,NA,NA
CASSLETRSRWYEQYF,TGTGCCAGCAGCTTAGAGACCCGTTCCAGGTGGTACGAGCAGTACTTC,TRBJ2-7,TRBV7-2,once,NA